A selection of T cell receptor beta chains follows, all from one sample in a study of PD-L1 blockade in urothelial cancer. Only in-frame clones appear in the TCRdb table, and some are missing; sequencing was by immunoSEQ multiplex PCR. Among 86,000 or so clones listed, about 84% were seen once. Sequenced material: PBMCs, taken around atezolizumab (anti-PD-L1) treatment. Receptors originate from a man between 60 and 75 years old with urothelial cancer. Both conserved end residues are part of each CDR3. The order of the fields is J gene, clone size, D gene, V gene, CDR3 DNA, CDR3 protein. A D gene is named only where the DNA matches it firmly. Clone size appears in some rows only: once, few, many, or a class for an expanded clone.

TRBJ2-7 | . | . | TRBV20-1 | TGTTCAGGGGAATCTCTCTACGAGCAGTACTTC | CSGESLYEQYF
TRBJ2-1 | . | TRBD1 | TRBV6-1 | TGTGCCAGCAGTGTTCGGGACAGGGGGCTCAATGAGCAGTTCTTC | CASSVRDRGLNEQFF
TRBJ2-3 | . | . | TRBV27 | TGTGCCAGCAGTTTATGGCCAGGTCGCACAGATACGCAGTATTTT | CASSLWPGRTDTQYF
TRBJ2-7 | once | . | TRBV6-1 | TGTGCCAGCAGTGACCCAGGCCCCAACGACAAGCCTTTAACCTACGAGCAGTACTTC | CASSDPGPNDKPLTYEQYF
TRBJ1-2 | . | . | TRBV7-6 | TGTGCCAGCAGTTACGACAGACTTAGCACCTTC | CASSYDRLSTF
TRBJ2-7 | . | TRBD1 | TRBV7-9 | TGTGCCAGCAGCTTAGCGACCGGGACAGGGGTCCACGAGCAGTACTTC | CASSLATGTGVHEQYF
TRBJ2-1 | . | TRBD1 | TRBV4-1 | TGCGCCAGCAGCCGGGACAGTCGGCAGTTCTTC | CASSRDSRQFF
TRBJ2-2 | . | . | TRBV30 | TGTGCCTGGAGTCCGGGGGCGAACACCGGGGAGCTGTTTTTT | CAWSPGANTGELFF
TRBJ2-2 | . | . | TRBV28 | TGTGCCAGCAGTTTTGATGTGGCGGGGATGGGCGGGGAGCTGTTTTTT | CASSFDVAGMGGELFF
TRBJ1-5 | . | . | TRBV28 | TGTGCCAGCAGCCCCCCCCACGGTAGCAATCAGCCCCAGCATTTT | CASSPPHGSNQPQHF
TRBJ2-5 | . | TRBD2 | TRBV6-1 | TGTGCCAGCGCTAAGGGAGGGGATAGGGAGACCCAGTACTTC | CASAKGGDRETQYF
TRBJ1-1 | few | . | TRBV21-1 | TGTGCCAGCAGCAAAGCGCAAGGGGATGGCACTGAAGCTTTCTTT | CASSKAQGDGTEAFF
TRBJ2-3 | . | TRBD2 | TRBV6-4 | TGTGCCAGCAGTGATAGCGGGAGAAACACAGATACGCAGTATTTT | CASSDSGRNTDTQYF
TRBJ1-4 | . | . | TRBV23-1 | TGCGCCAGCAGTCCAGAACTTCAGGCTTCTAATGAAAAACTGTTTTTT | CASSPELQASNEKLFF
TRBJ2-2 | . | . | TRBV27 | TGTGCCAGCAGTTTCCTCCTCGACAGGACCGGGGAGCTGTTTTTT | CASSFLLDRTGELFF
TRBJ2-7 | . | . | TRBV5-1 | TGCGCCAGCAGCGGAGGGGGGGCTTTGGACTACGAGCAGTACTTC | CASSGGGALDYEQYF
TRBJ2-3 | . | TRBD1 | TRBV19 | TGTGCCAGTAGTCCGCCCGGGACAGGGCGCACAGATACGCAGTATTTT | CASSPPGTGRTDTQYF
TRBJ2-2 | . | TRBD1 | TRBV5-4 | TGTGCCATCCAAAACCGACAGGGTTTACCCGGGGAGCTGTTTTTT | CAIQNRQGLPGELFF
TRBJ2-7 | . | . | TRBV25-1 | TGTGCCATCAGCGGTGGGGGCCGCTACGAGCAGTACTTC | CAISGGGRYEQYF
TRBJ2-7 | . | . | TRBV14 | TGTGCCAGCAGCCAATGGCAGTCATGGGAGCAGTACTTC | CASSQWQSWEQYF
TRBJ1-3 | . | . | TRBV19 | TGTGCCAGTAGTCTCCCGGGGTTCGGAAACACCATATATTTT | CASSLPGFGNTIYF
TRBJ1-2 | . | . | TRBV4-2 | TGTGCCAGCAGCCAAGACAGCTATGGCTACACCTTC | CASSQDSYGYTF
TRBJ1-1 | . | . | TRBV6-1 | TGTGCCAGCAGCCGGGAGAGAACCACTGAAGCTTTCTTT | CASSRERTTEAFF
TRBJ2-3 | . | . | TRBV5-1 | TGCGCCAGCGCACAGGTCCCCACAGATACGCAGTATTTT | CASAQVPTDTQYF
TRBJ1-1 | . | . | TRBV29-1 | TGCAGCGTTGATCCCAATACTGACACTGAAGCTTTCTTT | CSVDPNTDTEAFF
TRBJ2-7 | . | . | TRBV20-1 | TGCAGTGCTGGGACATACGAGCAGTACTTC | CSAGTYEQYF
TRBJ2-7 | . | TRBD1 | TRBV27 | TGTGCCAGCGCCGGACCGGGACAGGGTCCCTACGAGCAGTACTTC | CASAGPGQGPYEQYF
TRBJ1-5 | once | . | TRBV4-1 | TGCGCCAGCAGCCTTCGGCCGGGGGACGGCAATCAGCCCCAGCATTTT | CASSLRPGDGNQPQHF
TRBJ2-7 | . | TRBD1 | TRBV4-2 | TGTGCCAGCAGCCAAGTCCCCGGGACAGGGGGTTCTGTTTTAATCTACGAGCAGTACTTC | CASSQVPGTGGSVLIYEQYF
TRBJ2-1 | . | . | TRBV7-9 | TGTGCCAGCGGTGTCGCGGGCGGCATCTTCCTCTCCTACAATGAGCAGTTCTTC | CASGVAGGIFLSYNEQFF
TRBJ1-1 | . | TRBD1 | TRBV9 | TGTGCCAGCAGCGTAGCTACAGGGACAGGCTACACTGAAGCTTTCTTT | CASSVATGTGYTEAFF
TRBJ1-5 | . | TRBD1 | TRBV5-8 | TGTGCCAGCAGCTTAATACCACAGGGGAGCCTTAGCAATCAGCCCCAGCATTTT | CASSLIPQGSLSNQPQHF
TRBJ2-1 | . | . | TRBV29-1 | TGCAGCGTTACGGGAAACCGGTGGAATGAGCAGTTCTTC | CSVTGNRWNEQFF
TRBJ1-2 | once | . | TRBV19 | TGTGCCAGTAGTATCTCCGGACAGAACTATGGCTACACCTTC | CASSISGQNYGYTF
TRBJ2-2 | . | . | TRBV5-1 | TGCGCCAGCAGCTTGGAGCTGCGGGCCACGGACACCGGGGAGCTGTTTTTT | CASSLELRATDTGELFF
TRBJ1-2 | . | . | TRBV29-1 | TGCAGCTCCAGAATGACGTTGGGCGGCTACACCTTC | CSSRMTLGGYTF
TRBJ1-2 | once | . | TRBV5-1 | TGCGCCAGCAGCTTGGAGGGGCGGTTTGGCTACACCTTC | CASSLEGRFGYTF
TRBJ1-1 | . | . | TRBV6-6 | TGTGCCAGCAGTTACTCGGCAGGGGACACTGAAGCTTTCTTT | CASSYSAGDTEAFF
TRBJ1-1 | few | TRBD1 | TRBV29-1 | TGCAGCGTGGGACAGGCCCCGGGCACTGAAGCTTTCTTT | CSVGQAPGTEAFF
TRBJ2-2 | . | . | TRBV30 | TGTGCCTGCTCTATCAGGGCCACCGGGGAGCTGTTTTTT | CACSIRATGELFF
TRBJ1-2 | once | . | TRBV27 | TGTGCCAGCAGTCAGACAGGTTTCTATGGCTACACCTTC | CASSQTGFYGYTF
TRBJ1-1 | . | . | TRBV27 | TGTGCCAGCAGTCTTTCTAGTAGGGGCACTGAAGCTTTCTTT | CASSLSSRGTEAFF
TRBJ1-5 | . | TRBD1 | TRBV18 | TGTGCCAGCTCACCTACTGGGACAGGGAATCAGCCCCAGCATTTT | CASSPTGTGNQPQHF
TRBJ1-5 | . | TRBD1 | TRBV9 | TGTGCCAGCAGCGTAGGTGGGACAGGGGTTCAGCCCCAGCATTTT | CASSVGGTGVQPQHF
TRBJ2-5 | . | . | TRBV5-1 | TGCGCCAGCAGCGACGACAGCGCGACCCAGTACTTC | CASSDDSATQYF
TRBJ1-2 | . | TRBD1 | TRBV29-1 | TGCAGCGTTGAAGCTACACAGGGGAAGGGAGGCTACACCTTC | CSVEATQGKGGYTF
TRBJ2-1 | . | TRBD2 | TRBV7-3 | TGTGCCAGCAGCTCCCCCCGTGCGGGGGGTACGAATGAGCAGTTCTTC | CASSSPRAGGTNEQFF
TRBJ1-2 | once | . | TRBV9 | TGTGCCAGCAGCGCCGCCCCAGGGATCCATGGCTACACCTTC | CASSAAPGIHGYTF
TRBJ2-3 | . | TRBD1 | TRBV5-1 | TGCGCCAGCAGCTCCTGGCCGGTACAGGGGGCTGAAGGAGATACGCAGTATTTT | CASSSWPVQGAEGDTQYF
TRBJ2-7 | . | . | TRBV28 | TGTGCCAGCAGCCTAGGACAAAACGAGCAGTACTTC | CASSLGQNEQYF
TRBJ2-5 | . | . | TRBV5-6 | TGTGCCAGCAGCTTTAGAGGTAACAGGGAGACCCAGTACTTC | CASSFRGNRETQYF
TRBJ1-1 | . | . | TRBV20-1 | TGCAGTGCTAGACCCATGACTGAAGCTTTCTTT | CSARPMTEAFF
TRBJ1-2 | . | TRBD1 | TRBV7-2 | TGTGCCAGCAGCTCTGCAGGGGGATCTTATGGCTACACCTTC | CASSSAGGSYGYTF
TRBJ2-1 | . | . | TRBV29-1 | TGCAGCGTTGAACTCCCCGGGACATCTATCTATGAGCAGTTCTTC | CSVELPGTSIYEQFF
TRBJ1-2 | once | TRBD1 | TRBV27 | TGTGCCAGCAGTTTTCTGGCAGGGGGGAACTATGGCTACACCTTC | CASSFLAGGNYGYTF
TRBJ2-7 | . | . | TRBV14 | TGTGCCAGCAGCCGTCAGGGTCCGTACGAGCAGTACTTC | CASSRQGPYEQYF